This T cell receptor (beta chain) was obtained from a study of T-cell memory formation after mild COVID-19. Germline CDR1 SGHRS, CDR2 YFSETQ. V lost 4 bases and J lost 8; bases outside the gene matches: 12. The CDR3 is made up of 15 amino acids. A single record per CDR3 protein comes from TCRdb applying MiXCR to the 5' RACE reads. The sample shows 350,000 to 450,000 distinct CDR3 sequences, 28% of them seen only once. V usage is TRBV5-1 and J usage is TRBJ2-3; 8 bases line up with TRBD2. This sequence originates from an adult woman who had mild COVID-19 (a few samples of this study predate the infection). Cell type and time point are not known. The sequenced material came from PBMCs or a T cell subset sorted from them (not recorded which). The CDR3 is CASSLTSDAQGTQYF. As DNA, the CDR3 is TGCGCCAGCAGCCTGACTAGCGACGCTCAGGGTACGCAGTATTTT.